This T cell receptor (beta chain) was identified during a study of T cell repertoires in cytomegalovirus infection. For the study at large: From public TCR beta signatures came an indication of both CMV infection and matching HLA type. Overall study results and limits: Carriers of CMV plus the relevant HLA were identified by cumulative public TCR beta family frequency.

Trimming removed 4 bases from V and 16 bases from J, with 14 bases in between. The length of the CDR3 is 11 residues. Looked up from germline, CDR1 is SEHNR and CDR2 is FQNEAQ (reference sequence). This clonotype was observed at least ten times. Its cognate antigen is unknown. MiXCR, run by TCRdb on the reads, gives a single entry per CDR3 protein. The table shows some 220,000 distinct CDR3 sequences, with roughly 6.5% occurring only once. The TCR sequence derives from a human donor in good health (CMV status not recorded). Some clones in this sample may be carry-over from other donors' samples. Sequencing was carried out using PBMCs. The chain recombines TRBV7-9 with TRBJ2-1, with D perhaps TRBD1 (6 bases). CDR3 nucleotides: TGTGCCAGCAGCTGGACAGCCCCCCCATTCTTC. Translation gives CASSWTAPPFF.